This T cell receptor beta chain derives from a study of early stage breast cancer tumors. This CDR3 has 18 residues. The J segment lost 0 bases and the V segment lost 6 bases, leaving 12 bases of the junction unmatched. The germline V gene has CDR1 SEHNR and CDR2 FQNEAQ (reference sequence). A remark on this clone: Antigen unknown.

Whole-study findings and limits: Tumors had roughly 2.3-fold higher T cell density and higher clonality than adjacent normal breast tissue. Most shared enriched TCRB sequences were commonly generated ones. In about 85% of the 16 patients, blood comparison separated tumor from normal breast.

Clones were read by immunoSEQ multiplex PCR, and TCRdb kept only the in-frame ones, dropping some. The repertoire has tens of thousands of clones, 75% to 85% of them found once; the top ten carry 12%. The receptor comes from a person between 60 and 69 years old with breast cancer. The sample comprised blood. This rearrangement joins TRBV7-9 to TRBJ2-1; 9 nucleotides agree with TRBD1. The DNA of the CDR3 is TGTGCCAGCAGGCGGAAAACCGGGACAGGGAGCTCCTACAATGAGCAGTTCTTC. Its translation: CASRRKTGTGSSYNEQFF.